These 6 T cell receptor beta chains came from one sample sequenced in a study of T cell clonality in common variable immunodeficiency. Profiled with immunoSEQ multiplex PCR; TCRdb holds only in-frame clones, not every one. The sample shows roughly 79,000 clones, none of them appearing just once. The source material was peripheral blood mononuclear cells. Receptors originate from a person between 18 and 75 years old in good health.

This clone occurred many times. The read gets to within 3 residues of the CDR3 end, and the germline J gene fills in the rest. The rearrangement uses TRBV18 and TRBJ2-5; perhaps TRBD1 as D (5 bases). The CDR3 is 13 residues long. V was shortened by 3 bases and J by 2 bases, with 7 bases between the two germline ends. From germline, CDR1 is KGHSH and CDR2 LQKENI. Incomplete CDR3 DNA: TGTGCCAGCTCACCGGCAGGGCAAGAGACC. Protein product: CASSPAGQET. The entire CDR3 reads CASSPAGQETQYF.

This clone was recorded at least ten times. The read ends 3 residues shy of where the CDR3 ends; the end is completed using the germline J gene. This chain uses TRBV5-1 with TRBJ1-4; tentatively, D is TRBD1 (5 bases). The germline gives CDR1 SGHRS, CDR2 YFSETQ. The V and J ends lost 0 bases and 0 bases respectively, with 12 bases between them. The CDR3 extends over 17 amino acids. The CDR3 bases that were read are TGCGCCAGCAGCTTGGGACGGGGGACGGCAACTAATGAAAAA. Protein sequence: CASSLGRGTATNEK. The CDR3, in full, reads CASSLGRGTATNEKLFF.

This clone was detected ten times or more. A junction boundary mismatches the germline segment, possibly from a read error. The observed sequence ends 3 residues before the CDR3 terminus, with the missing tail filled in from the germline J gene. The chain carries TRBV4-2 and TRBJ2-2; TRBD2 is a possible D gene (5 bases). The CDR3 extends over 15 amino acids. Germline V gives CDR1 LGHNA, CDR2 YNFKEQ. The covered CDR3 bases are TGCGCCAGCAGCCAAAAACGGGGAGTCACCGGGGAG. This gives the protein CASSQKRGVTGE. The whole CDR3 protein reads CASSQKRGVTGELFF.

In its sample, this clone was seen many times. The CDR3 loop is CASSIIGQPQHF. Incomplete CDR3 DNA: TGTGCCAGTAGTATAATCGGTCAGCCC. The chain has TRBV19 and TRBJ1-5, with D unclear. The read gets to within 3 residues of the CDR3 end, and the germline J gene fills in the rest. Per germline, CDR1 LNHDA and CDR2 SQIVND (reference sequence). CDR3 length: 12 amino acids. V was shortened by 2 bases and J by 6 bases, with 5 bases between the two germline ends.

This clone was seen ten or more times. The DNA read from the CDR3 is TGTGCCAGCAATCGAGCGGGAGACGATACG. It yields the protein CASNRAGDDT. Given in full, the CDR3 is CASNRAGDDTQYF. This chain connects TRBV28 to TRBJ2-3, with TRBD2 matching 8 bases. The CDR3 end is not reached by the read, which stops 3 residues before it; the germline J gene fills it in. V shed 7 bases, J shed 6 bases, and the junction held 6 bases outside the gene matches. There are 13 residues in the CDR3. The germline V gene encodes CDR1 MDHEN and CDR2 SYDVKM.

This clone was recorded at least ten times. The CDR3 end falls 3 residues outside the read, so it is completed with the germline J gene. The V gene is TRBV6-2 or TRBV6-3, the J gene TRBJ1-5, with D perhaps matching TRBD1 (5 bases). There are 14 residues in the CDR3. The germline V gene has CDR1 MNHEY and CDR2 SVGEGT. V lost 5 bases and J 7 bases, leaving 15 bases between the germline ends. The CDR3 bases that were read are TGTGCCAGCAGTCGCGGGGCAGGGCCCCAGCCC. This codes for CASSRGAGPQP. The entire CDR3 sequence reads CASSRGAGPQPQHF.